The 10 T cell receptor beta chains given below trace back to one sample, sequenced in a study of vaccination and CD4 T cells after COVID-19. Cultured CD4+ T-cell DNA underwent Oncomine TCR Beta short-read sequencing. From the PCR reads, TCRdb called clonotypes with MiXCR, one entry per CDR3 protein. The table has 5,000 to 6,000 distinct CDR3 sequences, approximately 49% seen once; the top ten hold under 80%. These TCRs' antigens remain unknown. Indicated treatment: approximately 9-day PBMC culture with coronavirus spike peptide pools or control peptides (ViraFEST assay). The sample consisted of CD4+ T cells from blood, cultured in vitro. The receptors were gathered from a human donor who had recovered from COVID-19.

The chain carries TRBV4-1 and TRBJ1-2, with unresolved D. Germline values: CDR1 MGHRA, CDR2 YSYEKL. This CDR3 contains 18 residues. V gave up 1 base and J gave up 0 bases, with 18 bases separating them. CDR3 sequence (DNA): TGCGCCAGCAGCCAAGTACCGGCCCGTCCACCCGCTAACTATGGCTACACCTTC. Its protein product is CASSQVPARPPANYGYTF.

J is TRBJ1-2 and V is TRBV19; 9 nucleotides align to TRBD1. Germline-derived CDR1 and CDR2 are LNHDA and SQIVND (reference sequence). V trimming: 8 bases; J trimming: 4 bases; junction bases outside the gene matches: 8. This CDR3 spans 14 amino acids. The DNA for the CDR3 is TGTGCCAGTGGCCGTGAGGGACAGGGCTATGGCTACACCTTC. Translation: CASGREGQGYGYTF.

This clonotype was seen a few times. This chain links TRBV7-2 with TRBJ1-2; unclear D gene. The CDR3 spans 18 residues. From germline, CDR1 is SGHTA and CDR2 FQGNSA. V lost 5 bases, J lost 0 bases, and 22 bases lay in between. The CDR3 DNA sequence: TGTGCCAGCAGCCGCGGATGGATGAGTAAGGGATCTAACTATGGCTACACCTTC. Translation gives CASSRGWMSKGSNYGYTF.

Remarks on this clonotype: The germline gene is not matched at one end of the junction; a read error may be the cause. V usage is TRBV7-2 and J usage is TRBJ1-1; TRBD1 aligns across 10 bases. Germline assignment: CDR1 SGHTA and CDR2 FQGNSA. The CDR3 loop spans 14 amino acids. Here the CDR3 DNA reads TGTGCCAGCAGCTTGGGACAGGGGAACGCTGAAGCTTTCTTT. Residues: CASSLGQGNAEAFF.

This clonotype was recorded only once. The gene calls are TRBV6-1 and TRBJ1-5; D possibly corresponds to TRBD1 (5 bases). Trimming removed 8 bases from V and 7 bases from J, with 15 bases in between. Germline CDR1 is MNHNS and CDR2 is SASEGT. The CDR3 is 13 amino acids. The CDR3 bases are TGTGCCAGCGGGTCGGCGGGACGGCAGCCCCAGCATTTT. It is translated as CASGSAGRQPQHF.

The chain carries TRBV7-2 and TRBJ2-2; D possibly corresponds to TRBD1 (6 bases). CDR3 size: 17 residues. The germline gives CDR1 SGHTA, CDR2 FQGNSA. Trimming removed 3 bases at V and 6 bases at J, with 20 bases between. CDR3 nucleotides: TGTGCCAGCAGCTTGATGGGTGGGGGCCAACCTTCCGGGGAGCTGTTTTTT. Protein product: CASSLMGGGQPSGELFF. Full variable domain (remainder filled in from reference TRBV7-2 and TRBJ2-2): GAGVSQSPSNKVTEKGKDVELRCDPISGHTALYWYRQSLGQGLEFLIYFQGNSAPDKSGLPSDRFSAERTGGSVSTLTIQRTQQEDSAVYLCASSLMGGGQPSGELFFGEGSRLTVL.

DNA of the CDR3: TGTGCCTGGAGTAGGAAAGGGACAGGGGGCGACTATGGCTACACCTTC. Amino acid sequence: CAWSRKGTGGDYGYTF. The rearrangement joins TRBV30 to TRBJ1-2; 12 bases are shared with TRBD1. This CDR3 has 16 residues. CDR1 and CDR2 (germline): GTSNPN, SVGIG (reference sequence). The ends lost 2 bases at V and 3 bases at J; junction bases unmatched: 7.

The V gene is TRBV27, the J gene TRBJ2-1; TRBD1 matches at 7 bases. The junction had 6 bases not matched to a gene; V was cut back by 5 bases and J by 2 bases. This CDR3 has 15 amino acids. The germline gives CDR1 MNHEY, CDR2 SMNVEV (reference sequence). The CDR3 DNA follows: TGTGCCAGCAGTCGATCCGGGACAGCCTACAATGAGCAGTTCTTC. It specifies CASSRSGTAYNEQFF.

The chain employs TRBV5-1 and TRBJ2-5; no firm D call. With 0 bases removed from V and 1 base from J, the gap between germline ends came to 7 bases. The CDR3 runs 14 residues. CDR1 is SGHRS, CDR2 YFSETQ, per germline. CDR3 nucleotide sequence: TGCGCCAGCAGCTTGGCCGGCTTCCAAGAGACCCAGTACTTC. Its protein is CASSLAGFQETQYF.

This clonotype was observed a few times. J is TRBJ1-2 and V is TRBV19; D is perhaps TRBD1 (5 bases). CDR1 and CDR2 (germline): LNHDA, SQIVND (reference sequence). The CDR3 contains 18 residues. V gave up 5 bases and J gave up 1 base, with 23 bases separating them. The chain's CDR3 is CASSARSWGVANNYGYTF. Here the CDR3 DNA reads TGTGCCAGTAGTGCCCGGTCGTGGGGGGTTGCCAATAACTATGGCTACACCTTC.